This T cell receptor beta chain was observed in a study of persistence of HIV-infected CD4 T cells. Whole-study findings and limits: Degenerate expanded CDR3beta sequences were enriched among CMV- and Gag-responding cells. Compared with CD3/CD28-stimulated cells, CMV- and Gag-responding cells showed lower TCRbeta richness.

Stimulation used 9 to 10 ug/mL lysate from CMV-infected fibroblasts. Memory cells lacking CD40L and CD69 with high CD45RO were sorted. By sample fraction, this clone is medium-sized. Its antigen is unknown. Sequencing used immunoSEQ version 4 in survey mode. Sequenced by immunoSEQ multiplex PCR; TCRdb stores in-frame clones only, minus some. The sample gives tens of thousands of clones, around 76% of which show up once; under 7.5% is in the top ten. This CDR3 has 12 residues. The germline V and J ends were trimmed by 7 bases and 11 bases, with 17 bases remaining between them. The germline gives CDR1 SNHLY, CDR2 FYNNEI.

The chain uses TRBV2 and TRBJ1-1; a weak D match, TRBD1 (6 bases). The sequence was collected from an adult woman with HIV who was CMV-seropositive. The material sequenced was CD4+ T cells sorted from PBMCs after approximately 19-hour stimulation, taken from a patient who received antiretroviral therapy. CDR3 residues: CASKLAQGKAFF. CDR3 in DNA: TGTGCCAGCAAACTAGCACAGGGAAAGGCTTTCTTT.